These 26 T cell receptor beta chains were all obtained from the same sample, sequenced in a study of T-cell memory formation after mild COVID-19. MiXCR, applied by TCRdb to the 5' RACE reads, yields one record per CDR3 protein. The data hold a few hundred thousand distinct CDR3 sequences, with about 16% observed a single time. Specimen: PBMCs or a T cell subset sorted from them (not recorded which). Receptors originate from a man aged 18 to 29 who had mild COVID-19 (a few samples of this study predate the infection). Cell type and time point are not known.

This clonotype was seen only a few times. The chain uses TRBV4-1 and TRBJ2-1; TRBD2 matches at 9 bases. Germline lookup yields CDR1 MGHRA and CDR2 YSYEKL. This CDR3 is built from 16 residues. Germline trimming cut 4 bases from V and 8 bases from J; bases unmatched to any gene: 12. CDR3 region: CASSRGGGAVIDEQFF. CDR3 in DNA: TGCGCCAGCAGCCGGGGCGGGGGGGCCGTGATCGATGAGCAGTTCTTC.

This clonotype appeared a few times. V is TRBV5-1 and J is TRBJ2-2; D remains ambiguous. Germline lookup yields CDR1 SGHRS and CDR2 YFSETQ. The V and J ends lost 6 bases and 1 base respectively, with 13 bases between them. The CDR3 is 15 residues long. As DNA, the CDR3 is TGCGCCAGCAACGTTGCGGCGGAGAACACCGGGGAGCTGTTTTTT. Its protein is CASNVAAENTGELFF.

This clonotype turned up a few times. The chain is built from TRBV19 and TRBJ2-6; D possibly corresponds to TRBD1 (5 bases). The germline CDR1 and CDR2 sequences are LNHDA and SQIVND (reference sequence). The CDR3 runs 16 residues. The CDR3: CASGQTASSGANVLTF. CDR3 DNA sequence: TGTGCTTCGGGCCAGACAGCCAGCTCTGGGGCCAACGTCCTGACTTTC. Drawing the rest from reference TRBV19 and TRBJ2-6, the complete variable domain is DGGITQSPKYLFRKEGQNVTLSCEQNLNHDAMYWYRQDPGQGLRLIYYSQIVNDFQKGDIAEGYSVSREKKESFPLTVTSAQKNPTAFYLCASGQTASSGANVLTFGAGSRLTVL.

This clonotype was counted only a few times. The gene calls are TRBV29-1 and TRBJ1-1; TRBD1 matches at 8 bases. Germline values: CDR1 SQVTM, CDR2 ANQGSEA. This CDR3 has 13 amino acids. The ends lost 5 bases at V and 3 bases at J; junction bases unmatched: 5. The CDR3 protein is CSVFSTGDTEAFF. The CDR3 bases are TGCAGCGTTTTTTCGACAGGGGACACTGAAGCTTTCTTT.

The chain is built from TRBV20-1 and TRBJ2-3, with 7 bases identical to TRBD2. The CDR3 is 14 residues long. In germline, CDR1 is DFQATT, CDR2 SNEGSKA (reference sequence). The trim removed 2 bases at V and 0 bases at J, leaving 2 bases unmatched. CDR3 protein: CSARYGGSTDTQYF. CDR3 DNA sequence: TGCAGTGCTAGATACGGGGGGAGCACAGATACGCAGTATTTT.

This clonotype was observed a few times. V and J are TRBV7-6 and TRBJ1-4; the D is unclear. Trimming removed 4 bases from V and 11 bases from J, with 14 bases in between. The length of the CDR3 is 13 residues. Germline V gives CDR1 SGHVS, CDR2 FNYEAQ. Here the CDR3 DNA reads TGTGCCAGCAGCTCCCAACCGCGGGGTAAACTGTTTTTT. Its protein product is CASSSQPRGKLFF.

The genes are TRBV5-1 and TRBJ2-4, with 7 bases identical to TRBD1. The CDR3 sequence is 13 residues long. CDR1 and CDR2 (germline): SGHRS, YFSETQ. Trimming took 4 bases from V and 9 from J; bases not matched to a gene: 7. The CDR3 sequence: CASSSTGVGIQYF. Written as DNA, the CDR3 is TGCGCCAGCAGCAGCACAGGGGTGGGCATTCAGTACTTC.

This clonotype came up many times. The chain couples TRBV4-3 to TRBJ2-1, with TRBD1 as a possible D gene (6 bases). Looked up from germline, CDR1 is LGHNA and CDR2 is YSLEER. Trimming pared 1 base from V and 7 bases from J, leaving 11 bases between. The CDR3 sequence is 14 residues long. The CDR3 sequence: CASSQAQGQNEQFF. The DNA for the CDR3 is TGCGCCAGCAGCCAAGCACAGGGTCAGAATGAGCAGTTCTTC.

This clonotype has a handful of counts. V is TRBV2 and J is TRBJ2-5; D unresolved. With 2 bases removed from V and 1 base from J, the gap between germline ends came to 5 bases. The CDR3 sequence is 13 residues long. CDR1 SNHLY and CDR2 FYNNEI come from the germline V gene. The CDR3 DNA follows: TGTGCCAGCAGTGAAATCAGCCAAGAGACCCAGTACTTC. It codes for CASSEISQETQYF.

The chain uses TRBV2 and TRBJ2-1; 10 bases are a match to TRBD2. Trimming cost V 6 bases and J 9 bases; bases outside gene matches: 11. CDR1 is SNHLY, CDR2 FYNNEI, per germline. This CDR3 is 15 amino acids long. The CDR3 DNA reads as TGTGCCAGCAGCATCGAGCGGGGGGGCGCTGGTGAGCAGTTCTTC. Encoded protein: CASSIERGGAGEQFF.

This sequence joins TRBV7-8 and TRBJ2-3, with TRBD2 as a possible D gene (6 bases). This CDR3 has 17 amino acids. Deletions cut 1 base from V and 6 bases from J, with 20 bases between. Germline loops: CDR1 SGHVS, CDR2 FQNEAQ. The CDR3 reads CASSLDWSGHGGDTQYF. CDR3 DNA: TGTGCCAGCAGCTTAGACTGGAGTGGGCATGGGGGGGATACGCAGTATTTT.

In its sample, this clonotype was seen a few times. The chain is built from TRBV5-4 and TRBJ1-1; D is possibly TRBD1 (5 bases). V lost 4 bases to trimming and J lost 3 bases, with 10 bases between them. The CDR3 consists of 13 residues. The V gene's germline CDR1 is SGHNT and CDR2 YYREEE (reference sequence). The CDR3 region is CASSLGTYTEAFF. As DNA, the CDR3 is TGTGCCAGCAGCCTGGGGACCTACACTGAAGCTTTCTTT.

This rearrangement joins TRBV7-9 to TRBJ2-7, with 7 bases matching TRBD1. Germline V gene data show CDR1 as SEHNR and CDR2 as FQNEAQ (reference sequence). V lost 4 bases to trimming and J lost 2 bases; unmatched junction nucleotides: 5. The CDR3 totals 14 residues. CDR3 DNA: TGTGCCAGCAGCTACCGGGACAGAACCTACGAGCAGTACTTC. Protein: CASSYRDRTYEQYF.

The rearrangement links TRBV27 to TRBJ2-1, with 8 bases fitting TRBD2. Germline lookup yields CDR1 MNHEY and CDR2 SMNVEV (reference sequence). The CDR3 loop spans 17 amino acids. J gave up 2 bases and V 6 bases, and 12 bases lay outside the gene matches. CDR3 bases: TGTGCCAGCAGCTCTCAGCCGGGGGGGCTCACCTACAATGAGCAGTTCTTC. Amino acids: CASSSQPGGLTYNEQFF.

Only a few counts were recorded for this clonotype. This chain links TRBV2 with TRBJ2-3; D tentatively fits TRBD1 or TRBD2 (5 bases each). The V end lost 6 bases, the J end lost 0 bases, and 16 bases lay between the germline ends. This CDR3 is 16 amino acids long. Germline V gene sequence: CDR1 SNHLY, CDR2 FYNNEI. CDR3: CASRENPRDSTDTQYF. CDR3 DNA sequence: TGTGCCAGCAGGGAAAACCCGAGGGACAGCACAGATACGCAGTATTTT.

This clonotype has just a few counts. The CDR3 DNA sequence: TGTGCCAGCAGCGTAGGGGGAGGCGACAATCAGCCCCAGCATTTT. Translation gives CASSVGGGDNQPQHF. The chain carries TRBV9 and TRBJ1-5; D gene uncertain. V was cut by 0 bases and J by 3 bases, with 10 bases left in between. Germline lookup yields CDR1 SGDLS and CDR2 YYNGEE. The CDR3 runs 15 residues.

This clonotype was found a few times. V gene TRBV20-1 combines with J gene TRBJ2-7; D is uncertain. The CDR3 extends over 14 amino acids. CDR1 and CDR2 (germline): DFQATT, SNEGSKA (reference sequence). The germline V and J ends were trimmed by 0 bases and 0 bases, with 9 bases remaining between them. CDR3 loop: CSARDIRSSYEQYF. The CDR3 DNA is TGCAGTGCTAGAGATATCAGGAGCTCCTACGAGCAGTACTTC.

The rearrangement uses TRBV2 and TRBJ2-2; D is perhaps TRBD1 (5 bases). The V end was cut by 7 bases, the J end by 8 bases, with 14 bases between. The CDR3 has 13 amino acids. Germline CDR1 SNHLY, CDR2 FYNNEI. The DNA of the CDR3 is TGTGCCAGCACAGTGGGGCCCTGGGGGGAGCTGTTTTTT. The encoded protein is CASTVGPWGELFF.

This clonotype was counted many times. This sequence joins TRBV7-3 and TRBJ2-7; D gene uncertain. The CDR3 extends over 15 amino acids. Per germline, CDR1 SGHTA and CDR2 FQGTGA. Trimming removed 1 base at V and 3 bases at J, with 13 bases between. This CDR3 reads CASSLNPARIYEQYF. The CDR3 DNA reads TGTGCCAGCAGCTTAAATCCGGCGCGAATCTACGAGCAGTACTTC. The full variable domain, completed using reference TRBV7-3 and TRBJ2-7, is GAGVSQTPSNKVTEKGKYVELRCDPISGHTALYWYRQSLGQGPEFLIYFQGTGAADDSGLPNDRFFAVRPEGSVSTLKIQRTERGDSAVYLCASSLNPARIYEQYFGPGTRLTVT.

This clonotype has just a few counts. The chain combines TRBV6-5 with TRBJ2-7; D might be TRBD2 (5 bases). V lost 6 bases and J 6 bases, leaving 12 bases between the germline ends. CDR3 length: 12 residues. CDR1 MNHEY and CDR2 SVGAGI come from the germline V gene. The CDR3, as DNA: TGTGCCAGCAGCCCAGGAGGAGGCGAGCAGTACGTC. This gives the protein CASSPGGGEQYV.

This clonotype was observed a few times. The chain joins TRBV3-1 to TRBJ2-5, with a possible D match to TRBD1 (5 bases). The germline gives CDR1 LGHDT, CDR2 YNNKEL (reference sequence). V was shortened by 1 base and J by 1 base, with 10 bases between the two germline ends. The CDR3 is made up of 15 amino acids. This CDR3 is CASSQGWGPQETQYF. Written as DNA, the CDR3 is TGTGCCAGCAGCCAAGGCTGGGGCCCCCAAGAGACCCAGTACTTC.

This clonotype was seen at least ten times. The V and J genes are TRBV29-1 and TRBJ1-2, with no clear D. Germline-derived CDR1 and CDR2 are SQVTM and ANQGSEA. The CDR3 consists of 12 residues. Deletions cut 4 bases from V and 8 bases from J, with 14 bases between. The CDR3: CSVAEGRGGYTF. In nucleotides, the CDR3 is TGCAGCGTTGCGGAGGGCCGAGGGGGCTACACCTTC.

This rearrangement joins TRBV28 to TRBJ1-5; D perhaps matches TRBD1 (5 bases). The CDR3 has 11 residues. V shed 11 bases and J shed 6 bases, with 11 bases lying between them. Germline V gives CDR1 MDHEN, CDR2 SYDVKM. This CDR3 is CAGGRGQPQHF. The DNA for the CDR3 is TGTGCCGGAGGAAGGGGTCAGCCCCAGCATTTT.

In its sample, this clonotype was seen a few times. The V gene is TRBV4-2, the J gene TRBJ1-1; the D is unclear. Looked up from germline, CDR1 is LGHNA and CDR2 is YNFKEQ. The CDR3 length is 16 residues. Trimming took off 1 base at V and 1 base at J, with 13 bases between the two ends. This CDR3 reads CASSQVVVTGNTEAFF. The CDR3 bases are TGTGCCAGCAGCCAAGTCGTAGTCACGGGGAACACTGAAGCTTTCTTT.

This clonotype came up a few times. This sequence joins TRBV10-2 and TRBJ1-2; D is undetermined. This CDR3 has 14 residues. V was trimmed by 8 bases and J by 1 base, leaving 14 bases between them. From germline, CDR1 is WSHSY and CDR2 SAAADI. CDR3 region: CASSSPGVNYGYTF. The CDR3 DNA reads TGCGCCAGCTCTTCTCCCGGGGTTAACTATGGCTACACCTTC.

As to this clonotype: This is likely a read error, given that the CDR3 carries no conserved phenylalanine or tryptophan at its end. The rearrangement links TRBV4-2 to TRBJ1-2; 10 nucleotides align to TRBD1. Germline V gene data show CDR1 as LGHNA and CDR2 as YNFKEQ. This CDR3 comprises 15 residues. Trimming removed 4 bases from V and 2 bases from J; junction bases left unmatched: 4. Here the CDR3 DNA reads TGTGCCAGCAGCCTGGGGACAGGGGCCAACTATGGCTACACCTTA. Translation gives CASSLGTGANYGYTL.